This T cell receptor (beta chain) emerged from a study of cytomegalovirus exposure and HLA in healthy donors. Use of 60 Vbeta and 13 Jbeta primers characterized the PCR. Profiled with immunoSEQ multiplex PCR; TCRdb holds only in-frame clones, not every one. Of over 150,000 clones in the sample, 82% are singletons; the top ten hold around 6.3%. V gave up 5 bases and J gave up 7 bases; unmatched junction bases: 3. The V gene's germline CDR1 is MNHNY and CDR2 SVGAGI (reference sequence). There are 15 residues in the CDR3. This clone occurred a few times. Input material: PBMCs. The receptor was derived from a woman aged 45-60 years in good health and CMV-seropositive. The J gene is TRBJ2-1, the V gene TRBV6-6, with TRBD2 identical over 15 bases. The CDR3 loop reads CASSGTSGGRNEQFF. Written as DNA, the CDR3 is TGTGCCAGCAGTGGGACTAGCGGGGGGAGGAATGAGCAGTTCTTC.